One and the same sample provided the 29 T cell receptor beta chains below, sequenced in a study of shared clonotypes between healthy human individuals. Sequencing was performed with immunoSEQ multiplex PCR; in TCRdb, only in-frame clones are kept and a portion is missing. The sample consists of around 530,000 clones, roughly four fifths of them appearing once. Sequenced sample: PBMCs. Receptors originate from a woman in her 40s in good health. Some clones in this sample may be carry-over from other donors' samples.

Turning to this clone: A far larger clone is a single base away, which makes a read error likely. The rearrangement joins TRBV27 to TRBJ2-7; D is uncertain. This CDR3 comprises 12 residues. The germline V gene encodes CDR1 MNHEY and CDR2 SMNVEV (reference sequence). CDR3 sequence (DNA): TGTGCCGGCAGGTCCCCCTCGTACGAGCAGTACTTC. Translated: CAGRSPSYEQYF.

The chain is built from TRBV27 and TRBJ2-2; D call uncertain. Germline-derived CDR1 and CDR2 are MNHEY and SMNVEV (reference sequence). CDR3 length equals 16 residues. The V end lost 1 base, the J end lost 0 bases, and 9 bases lay between the germline ends. The CDR3 reads CASSLFMATNTGELFF. In DNA form, the CDR3 reads TGTGCCAGCAGTTTATTCATGGCTACGAACACCGGGGAGCTGTTTTTT.

The rearrangement joins TRBV6-6 to TRBJ2-5; weak D call: TRBD2 (6 bases). Germline V lookup: CDR1 MNHNY, CDR2 SVGAGI (reference sequence). Trimming pared 4 bases from V and 2 bases from J, leaving 8 bases between. The CDR3 has 13 residues. CDR3 region: CASSWGEQETQYF. CDR3 in DNA: TGTGCCAGCAGTTGGGGGGAGCAAGAGACCCAGTACTTC.

The chain employs TRBV29-1 and TRBJ2-1; 10 bases fit TRBD1. The V gene's germline CDR1 is SQVTM and CDR2 ANQGSEA. J was trimmed by 4 bases and V by 7 bases; bases with no gene match: 7. The CDR3 is made up of 14 amino acids. The CDR3 loop reads CSARRDRGYNEQFF. CDR3 in DNA: TGCAGCGCTCGCCGGGACAGGGGATACAATGAGCAGTTCTTC.

Only one count was recorded for this clone. The gene calls are TRBV18 and TRBJ1-1; D not resolved. The germline V gene has CDR1 KGHSH and CDR2 LQKENI. The CDR3 is 16 amino acids. The ends were cut back, 5 bases at V and 1 base at J, with 17 bases in the middle. The CDR3 region has the DNA TGTGCCAGCTCATATCAAGCAGCAGGAGAGAACACTGAAGCTTTCTTT. Residues: CASSYQAAGENTEAFF.

About this clone itself: Since a much larger clone is just one base distant, this may be a read error. Other DNA sequences within the sample encode an identical CDR3. The chain joins TRBV7-3 to TRBJ1-1; D is possibly TRBD1 (6 bases). With 5 bases removed from V and 2 bases from J, the gap between germline ends came to 9 bases. Germline-derived CDR1 and CDR2 are SGHTA and FQGTGA. The CDR3 covers 13 residues. This CDR3 is CASSLQGNTEAFF. The CDR3 coding sequence is TGTGCCAGCAGCCTACAGGGAAACACTGAAGCTTTCTTT. The variable domain in full, completed from reference TRBV7-3 and TRBJ1-1, reads GAGVSQTPSNKVTEKGKYVELRCDPISGHTALYWYRQSLGQGPEFLIYFQGTGAADDSGLPNDRFFAVRPEGSVSTLKIQRTERGDSAVYLCASSLQGNTEAFFGQGTRLTVV.

The rearrangement links TRBV27 to TRBJ2-7; D is undetermined. In germline, CDR1 is MNHEY, CDR2 SMNVEV (reference sequence). The CDR3 totals 14 residues. V lost 3 bases and J 0 bases, leaving 9 bases between the germline ends. The chain's CDR3 is CASSFRGSSYEQYF. The CDR3 DNA is TGTGCCAGCAGTTTCAGAGGAAGCTCCTACGAGCAGTACTTC.

This chain connects TRBV15 to TRBJ1-2, with D possibly matching TRBD1 (5 bases). Trimming stripped 0 bases from V and 7 bases from J, with 9 bases between. In germline, CDR1 is LNHNV, CDR2 YYDKDF (reference sequence). There are 13 residues in the CDR3. The CDR3 region has the DNA TGTGCCACCAGCAGAGATTTGAGGGGTGGCTACACCTTC. Translated: CATSRDLRGGYTF.

The rearrangement links TRBV6-5 to TRBJ2-7; D gene ambiguous. The CDR3 totals 13 residues. V was cut by 6 bases and J by 2 bases, with 11 bases left in between. The germline CDR1 and CDR2 sequences are MNHEY and SVGAGI. The CDR3: CASRKDRTYEQYF. The CDR3 coding sequence is TGTGCCAGCAGAAAGGACCGAACCTACGAGCAGTACTTC.

The rearrangement joins TRBV4-3 to TRBJ2-2; TRBD1 is a possible D gene (6 bases). Germline V gene lookup returns CDR1 LGHNA and CDR2 YSLEER. The CDR3 length is 14 residues. Trimming removed 5 bases at V and 5 bases at J, with 12 bases between. CDR3 amino acids: CASSFRRGTGELFF. CDR3 sequence (DNA): TGCGCCAGCAGCTTCAGAAGGGGGACCGGGGAGCTGTTTTTT.

The chain links TRBV7-9 to TRBJ2-1; 7 bases line up with TRBD1. The V gene's germline CDR1 is SEHNR and CDR2 FQNEAQ (reference sequence). After removal of 7 bases from V and 0 bases from J, the junction contained 3 bases not matched to a gene. The CDR3 is 14 amino acids. The DNA for the CDR3 is TGTGCCAGCACCCGGGACAGCTCCTACAATGAGCAGTTCTTC. The encoded protein is CASTRDSSYNEQFF.

This clone was seen a few times. The genes are TRBV7-2 and TRBJ2-5; 10 bases are a match to TRBD1. The germline V gene encodes CDR1 SGHTA and CDR2 FQGNSA. Losses at the gene ends were 4 bases for V and 3 bases for J; bases not matched to a gene: 5. The length of the CDR3 is 15 residues. CDR3 loop: CASSSYGTGEETQYF. In nucleotides, the CDR3 is TGTGCCAGCAGCTCCTACGGGACAGGGGAAGAGACCCAGTACTTC.

The chain couples TRBV4-1 to TRBJ2-7; 13 bases align to TRBD2. V was clipped by 4 bases and J by 2 bases; unmatched bases: 2. The CDR3 has 15 residues. Germline CDR1 MGHRA, CDR2 YSYEKL. The CDR3 coding sequence is TGCGCCAGCAGCCTCGGGACTAGCGGGACCTACGAGCAGTACTTC. Amino acids: CASSLGTSGTYEQYF.

The chain uses TRBV5-1 and TRBJ1-6; possible D gene TRBD1, 5 bases. V was shortened by 4 bases and J by 7 bases, with 18 bases between the two germline ends. CDR3 length equals 16 residues. Germline V CDR1 and CDR2: SGHRS, YFSETQ. In DNA form, the CDR3 reads TGCGCCAGCAGCCAACCCAGGGAGGGGAGGAATTCACCCCTCCACTTT. Its protein is CASSQPREGRNSPLHF.

Details on this clone: A read error is possible here, since a much larger clone lies one base away. Different DNA sequences within this sample yield the same CDR3. The V and J genes are TRBV6-4 and TRBJ2-2; 8 bases align to TRBD2. CDR1 and CDR2 from the germline V gene are MRHNA and SNTAGT. There are 14 residues in the CDR3. The ends lost 3 bases at V and 3 bases at J; junction bases unmatched: 0. The CDR3 sequence: CASSDSGDTGELFF. CDR3 DNA sequence: TGTGCCAGCAGTGATAGCGGGGACACCGGGGAGCTGTTTTTT.

The chain uses TRBV28 and TRBJ2-6, with 8 bases identical to TRBD1. CDR3 length: 17 amino acids. Germline CDR1 and CDR2: MDHEN and SYDVKM. Trimming removed 4 bases from V and 0 bases from J; junction bases left unmatched: 5. The CDR3 is CASSSGTGISGANVLTF. Written as DNA, the CDR3 is TGTGCCAGCAGTTCCGGGACAGGAATCTCTGGGGCCAACGTCCTGACTTTC.

This chain connects TRBV15 to TRBJ2-5; maybe TRBD2 (6 bases). Trimming left V 0 bases short and J 4 bases short, with 6 bases between. The CDR3 loop spans 13 amino acids. Germline CDR1 and CDR2: LNHNV and YYDKDF (reference sequence). This CDR3 is CATSRETRETQYF. The CDR3, as DNA: TGTGCCACCAGCAGAGAGACTAGAGAGACCCAGTACTTC. Full variable domain (rest looked up from reference TRBV15 and TRBJ2-5): DAMVIQNPRYQVTQFGKPVTLSCSQTLNHNVMYWYQQKSSQAPKLLFHYYDKDFNNEADTPDNFQSRRPNTSFCFLDIRSPGLGDTAMYLCATSRETRETQYFGPGTRLLVL.

The chain employs TRBV2 and TRBJ2-5; tentatively, D is TRBD1 (5 bases). The end of the DNA aligns better with TRBJ2-7, so the J call may be wrong. This CDR3 contains 14 residues. Germline-derived CDR1 and CDR2 are SNHLY and FYNNEI. The DNA for the CDR3 is TGTGCCAGCAAGGGGCAGATCCTCTCCTACGAGCAGTACTTC. This translates into CASKGQILSYEQYF.

The rearrangement links TRBV29-1 to TRBJ2-5; no clear D. The CDR3 is 11 residues long. Deletions cut 6 bases from V and 3 bases from J, with 8 bases between. Per germline, CDR1 SQVTM and CDR2 ANQGSEA. CDR3 amino acids: CSVTSKETQYF. The CDR3 nucleotides are TGCAGCGTAACATCAAAAGAGACCCAGTACTTC.

Turning to this clone: With only one base between it and a far larger clone, this is likely a read error. The same CDR3 can be traced to other DNA sequences in this sample. This chain uses TRBV29-1 with TRBJ2-1, with D perhaps TRBD1 (5 bases). The CDR3 is 11 residues long. Per germline, CDR1 SQVTM and CDR2 ANQGSEA. Trimming removed 7 bases at V and 9 bases at J, with 13 bases between. CDR3 in DNA: TGCAGCGGGGGCCGTTCGGGTGAGCAGTTCTTC. It translates to CSGGRSGEQFF.

The rearrangement joins TRBV7-8 to TRBJ2-2; TRBD2 matches 8 bases. There are 20 residues in the CDR3. The V gene end was trimmed by 0 bases and the J gene end by 0 bases; junction bases not matched to a gene: 12. Germline V gives CDR1 SGHVS, CDR2 FQNEAQ. The CDR3 DNA reads TGTGCCAGCAGCTTAGCGTGGAACCTAGCGGGTCCCCCGAACACCGGGGAGCTGTTTTTT. Its translation is CASSLAWNLAGPPNTGELFF.

Of note for this clone: A far bigger clonotype differs at one base, so this is likely a read error. Other DNA sequences within the sample encode an identical CDR3. Here the CDR3 reads CATGRDRDWGAGPHRYEQYF. CDR3 DNA sequence: TGTGCCACCGGCAGAGACAGGGATTGGGGAGCGGGACCACATCGGTACGAGCAGTACTTC. The chain joins TRBV15 to TRBJ2-7; either TRBD1 or TRBD2 may fit D (7 bases each). The CDR3 spans 20 residues. Per germline, CDR1 LNHNV and CDR2 YYDKDF (reference sequence).

The chain recombines TRBV19 with TRBJ2-7; D may correspond to TRBD1 or TRBD2 (6 bases each). Germline loops: CDR1 LNHDA, CDR2 SQIVND (reference sequence). Trimming took 5 bases from V and 4 from J, leaving 15 bases between them. The CDR3 spans 14 residues. CDR3 DNA sequence: TGTGCCAGTAGTCCCGTATGGGGGGCTTACGAGCAGTACTTC. This sequence encodes CASSPVWGAYEQYF. Full variable domain (missing parts from reference TRBV19 and TRBJ2-7): DGGITQSPKYLFRKEGQNVTLSCEQNLNHDAMYWYRQDPGQGLRLIYYSQIVNDFQKGDIAEGYSVSREKKESFPLTVTSAQKNPTAFYLCASSPVWGAYEQYFGPGTRLTVT.

In this sample, this clone turned up once. Other DNA sequences in the same sample also yield this CDR3. This sequence joins TRBV9 and TRBJ1-1; D is undetermined. CDR1 is SGDLS and CDR2 is YYNGEE in the germline V gene. The CDR3 contains 14 residues. Trimming took 2 bases from V and 1 from J, leaving 9 bases between them. CDR3 residues: CASSVAPENTEAFF. The CDR3 DNA follows: TGTGCCAGCAGCGTTGCCCCCGAGAACACTGAAGCTTTCTTT.

This clone appeared once. Here the CDR3 reads CASRTSGANTGELFF. The CDR3 DNA sequence: TGTGCCAGCAGGACTAGCGGAGCAAACACCGGGGAGCTGTTTTTT. The rearrangement links TRBV28 to TRBJ2-2; 9 positions agree with TRBD2. The CDR3 is 15 residues long. Germline V lookup: CDR1 MDHEN, CDR2 SYDVKM. V gave up 6 bases and J gave up 2 bases; unmatched junction bases: 4.

A remark on this clone: A far larger clone lies a single base away; this is likely a read error. Likely a read error: the CDR3 ends without its conserved phenylalanine or tryptophan. This rearrangement joins TRBV25-1 to TRBJ1-5; the D gene is possibly TRBD1 (5 bases). CDR1 and CDR2 (germline): MGHDK, SYGVNS. The V end was cut by 0 bases, the J end by 2 bases, with 8 bases between. This CDR3 comprises 15 residues. In DNA, the CDR3 is TGTGCCAGCAGTGAATACGGGGGTGGCAATCAGCCCCAGCATTTG. Its protein product is CASSEYGGGNQPQHL.

The J gene is TRBJ2-5, the V gene TRBV19; 9 bases are a match to TRBD2. The J call may be mistaken, given a closer DNA end match to TRBJ2-7. This CDR3 has 14 residues. The germline V gene has CDR1 LNHDA and CDR2 SQIVND (reference sequence). The CDR3 reads CASSISGSIDEQYF. As DNA, the CDR3 is TGTGCCAGTAGTATTAGCGGGAGTATCGACGAGCAGTACTTC.

Points on this clone: At the DNA level, this CDR3 is encoded by other sequences in the same sample as well. This chain connects TRBV2 to TRBJ1-1; D unresolved. Per the germline V gene, CDR1 is SNHLY and CDR2 is FYNNEI. The CDR3 extends over 12 amino acids. V lost 3 bases to trimming and J lost 2 bases, with 4 bases between them. The CDR3 here is CASSEGNTEAFF. The CDR3 region has the DNA TGTGCCAGCAGTGAGGGTAACACTGAAGCTTTCTTT. The whole variable domain, filled in from reference TRBV2 and TRBJ1-1, reads EPEVTQTPSHQVTQMGQEVILRCVPISNHLYFYWYRQILGQKVEFLVSFYNNEISEKSEIFDDQFSVERPDGSNFTLKIRSTKLEDSAMYFCASSEGNTEAFFGQGTRLTVV.

On this clone itself: Other DNA sequences from this sample encode an identical CDR3 as well. This sequence joins TRBV11-2 and TRBJ1-1; D not resolved. Deletions cut 1 base from V and 2 bases from J, with 5 bases between. Germline assignment: CDR1 SGHAT and CDR2 FQNNGV. CDR3 length equals 13 residues. CDR3: CASSLGSNTEAFF. The CDR3 DNA reads as TGTGCCAGCAGCTTAGGAAGTAACACTGAAGCTTTCTTT.